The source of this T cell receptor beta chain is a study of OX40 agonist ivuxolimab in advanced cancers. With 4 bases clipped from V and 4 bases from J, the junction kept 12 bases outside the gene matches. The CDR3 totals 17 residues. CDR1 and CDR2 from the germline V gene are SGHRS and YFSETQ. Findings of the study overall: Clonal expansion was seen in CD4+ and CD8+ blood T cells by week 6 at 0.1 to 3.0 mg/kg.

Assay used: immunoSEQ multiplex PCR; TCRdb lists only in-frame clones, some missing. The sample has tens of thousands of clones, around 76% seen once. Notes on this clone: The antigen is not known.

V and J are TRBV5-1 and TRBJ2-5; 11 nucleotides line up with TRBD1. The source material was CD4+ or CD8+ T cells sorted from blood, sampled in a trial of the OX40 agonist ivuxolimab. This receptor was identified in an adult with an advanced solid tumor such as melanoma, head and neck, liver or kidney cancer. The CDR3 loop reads CASSPGTGGFWGETQYF. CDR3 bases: TGCGCCAGCAGCCCCGGGACAGGGGGTTTTTGGGGAGAGACCCAGTACTTC.